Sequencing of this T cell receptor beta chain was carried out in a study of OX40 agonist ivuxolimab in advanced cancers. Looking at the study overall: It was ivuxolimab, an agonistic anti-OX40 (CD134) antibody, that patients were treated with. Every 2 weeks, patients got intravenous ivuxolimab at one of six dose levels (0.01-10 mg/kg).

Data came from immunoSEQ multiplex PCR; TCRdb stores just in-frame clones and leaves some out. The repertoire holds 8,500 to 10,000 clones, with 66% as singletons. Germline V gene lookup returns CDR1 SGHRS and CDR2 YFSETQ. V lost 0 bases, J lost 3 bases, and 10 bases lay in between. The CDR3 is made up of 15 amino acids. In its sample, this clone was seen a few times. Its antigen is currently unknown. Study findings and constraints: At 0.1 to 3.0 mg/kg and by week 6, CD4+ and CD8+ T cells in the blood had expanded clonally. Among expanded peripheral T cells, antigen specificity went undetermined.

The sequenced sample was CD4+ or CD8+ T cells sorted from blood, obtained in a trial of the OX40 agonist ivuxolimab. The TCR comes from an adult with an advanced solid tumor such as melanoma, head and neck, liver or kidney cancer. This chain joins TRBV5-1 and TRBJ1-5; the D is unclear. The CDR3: CASSLVSGLNQPQHF. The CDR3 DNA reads TGCGCCAGCAGCTTGGTATCCGGGCTCAATCAGCCCCAGCATTTT.